These 8 T cell receptor beta chains were all obtained from the same sample, sequenced in a study of blood T cell repertoires in COVID-19 (dated by TCRdb to between 2020 and 2021). Library method: the immunoSEQ multiplex PCR assay. The table comes from immuneACCESS by way of TCRdb, which keeps in-frame sequences with V and J called. Part of the clones is missing from these tables; in studies checked, under half for an unresolved V gene and the rest for unknown reasons. The sample table records 90,000 to 100,000 clones; approximately 80% of these occur just once. The ten largest account for about 4% of the sample. Sequenced material: peripheral blood. Source of these receptors: a man aged 60-69 years with acute or convalescent COVID-19.

The V and J genes are TRBV6-5 and TRBJ2-1; unclear D gene. The CDR3 is made up of 14 amino acids. The V end lost 8 bases, the J end lost 0 bases, and 11 bases lay between the germline ends. Germline V gene data show CDR1 as MNHEY and CDR2 as SVGAGI. CDR3 DNA sequence: TGTGCCAGCGGCCCGTCTAGCTCCTACAATGAGCAGTTCTTC. Protein: CASGPSSSYNEQFF.

This clone has a handful of counts. The chain employs TRBV7-3 and TRBJ1-1, with D unresolved. The germline CDR1 and CDR2 sequences are SGHTA and FQGTGA. V was shortened by 1 base and J by 4 bases, with 10 bases between the two germline ends. The CDR3 is made up of 14 amino acids. The CDR3 nucleotides read TGTGCCAGCAGCTTAAGAGGAGAGGGCACTGAAGCTTTCTTT. The encoded protein is CASSLRGEGTEAFF.

This clone was seen a handful of times. The chain combines TRBV7-9 with TRBJ1-4; 8 nucleotides match TRBD1. J was trimmed by 8 bases and V by 6 bases; bases with no gene match: 8. CDR1 SEHNR and CDR2 FQNEAQ come from the germline V gene (reference sequence). This CDR3 has 14 amino acids. CDR3 in amino acids: CASRGGQGGEKLFF. The CDR3 DNA follows: TGTGCCAGCAGGGGAGGACAGGGTGGCGAAAAACTGTTTTTT.

The rearrangement links TRBV19 to TRBJ2-1; 13 nucleotides match TRBD2. Trimming at V came to 3 bases and at J to 3 bases, leaving 5 bases not matched to a gene. The CDR3 length is 17 residues. Germline CDR1 LNHDA, CDR2 SQIVND (reference sequence). Here the CDR3 reads CASSIPGLAGDYNEQFF. DNA of the CDR3: TGTGCCAGTAGTATTCCCGGACTAGCGGGAGACTACAATGAGCAGTTCTTC.

The chain couples TRBV19 to TRBJ1-5; D unresolved. This CDR3 has 14 residues. Germline loops: CDR1 LNHDA, CDR2 SQIVND (reference sequence). V gave up 9 bases and J gave up 0 bases, with 12 bases separating them. CDR3 sequence: CASAGVDSNQPQHF. For the CDR3, the DNA is TGTGCCAGCGCCGGGGTCGATAGCAATCAGCCCCAGCATTTT.

The chain's CDR3 is CASSVSRGPTDTQYF. In nucleotides, the CDR3 is TGTGCCAGCAGCGTAAGCAGGGGGCCGACAGATACGCAGTATTTT. V and J are TRBV9 and TRBJ2-3; TRBD1 matches 8 bases. Germline CDR1 and CDR2: SGDLS and YYNGEE. V lost 1 base to trimming and J lost 3 bases; unmatched junction nucleotides: 4. This CDR3 has 15 amino acids.

This clone was counted a few times. The chain uses TRBV19 and TRBJ1-5; 10 bases are a match to TRBD1. The CDR3 consists of 14 residues. Losses at the gene ends were 10 bases for V and 4 bases for J; bases not matched to a gene: 7. The germline V gene has CDR1 LNHDA and CDR2 SQIVND (reference sequence). The CDR3 protein is CATKGQGSNQPQHF. CDR3 nucleotides: TGTGCCACCAAGGGACAGGGGTCAAATCAGCCCCAGCATTTT. Combining the CDR3 with reference TRBV19 and TRBJ1-5 gives the whole variable domain DGGITQSPKYLFRKEGQNVTLSCEQNLNHDAMYWYRQDPGQGLRLIYYSQIVNDFQKGDIAEGYSVSREKKESFPLTVTSAQKNPTAFYLCATKGQGSNQPQHFGDGTRLSIL.

This chain uses TRBV30 with TRBJ2-1; maybe TRBD1 (6 bases). CDR1 GTSNPN and CDR2 SVGIG come from the germline V gene (reference sequence). The CDR3 runs to 12 residues. With 0 bases removed from V and 8 bases from J, the gap between germline ends came to 8 bases. The CDR3 here is CAWSVQGYEQFF. The CDR3 DNA reads as TGTGCCTGGAGTGTACAGGGTTATGAGCAGTTCTTC.